Presented here are 25 T cell receptor beta chains from one specimen sequenced in a study of T cell responses to AZD1222 COVID-19 vaccine. Generated by immunoSEQ multiplex PCR, the TCRdb table keeps only in-frame clones and is missing some. The table includes 70,000 to 85,000 clones, around 82% detected once. Sequencing used peripheral blood, obtained 28 days after the second AZD1222 dose. The receptors were gathered from an adult who received the AZD1222 COVID-19 vaccine.

V usage is TRBV9 and J usage is TRBJ1-3; D gene uncertain. The germline V and J ends were trimmed by 4 bases and 2 bases, with 10 bases remaining between them. The germline V gene has CDR1 SGDLS and CDR2 YYNGEE. The CDR3 sequence is 14 residues long. CDR3 in DNA: TGTGCCAGCAGCCTTGGGAGGACTGGAAACACCATATATTTT. It is translated as CASSLGRTGNTIYF.

The CDR3 DNA follows: TGTGCCAGCAGTCAGCAGGGGGCCACTGAAGCTTTCTTT. This sequence encodes CASSQQGATEAFF. The rearrangement joins TRBV6-2 or TRBV6-3 to TRBJ1-1; 8 nucleotides match TRBD1. The CDR3 length is 13 residues. The germline V gene encodes CDR1 MNHEY and CDR2 SVGEGT. The V gene end was trimmed by 5 bases and the J gene end by 4 bases; junction bases not matched to a gene: 3.

V gene TRBV7-8 combines with J gene TRBJ2-7; D not certain. V lost 4 bases, J lost 9 bases, and 13 bases lay in between. Germline V gene lookup returns CDR1 SGHVS and CDR2 FQNEAQ. The CDR3 has 12 amino acids. The CDR3 nucleotides read TGTGCCAGCAGCTCATCGAGTCCTCGGCAGTACTTC. Amino acids: CASSSSSPRQYF.

This clone showed up just once. The V call is TRBV27, the J call TRBJ1-4, with D maybe TRBD1 (5 bases). The CDR3 sequence is 13 residues long. CDR1 is MNHEY and CDR2 is SMNVEV in the germline V gene (reference sequence). V was shortened by 3 bases and J by 8 bases, with 10 bases between the two germline ends. The CDR3 is CASSFRRGEKLFF. The DNA of the CDR3 is TGTGCCAGCAGTTTTAGAAGGGGCGAAAAACTGTTTTTT.

The chain joins TRBV7-9 to TRBJ2-7; D is undetermined. This CDR3 has 12 amino acids. The V and J ends lost 5 bases and 6 bases respectively, with 11 bases between them. Germline V gene sequence: CDR1 SEHNR, CDR2 FQNEAQ (reference sequence). The CDR3 loop reads CASSPREVEQYF. The CDR3 DNA follows: TGTGCCAGCAGCCCAAGGGAAGTCGAGCAGTACTTC.

The chain has TRBV29-1 and TRBJ2-3; a weak D match, TRBD1 (5 bases). The CDR3 consists of 13 residues. Germline V lookup: CDR1 SQVTM, CDR2 ANQGSEA. Trimming cost V 6 bases and J 2 bases, with 12 bases left between them. The CDR3 sequence is CSVKQDPTDTQYF. The CDR3 DNA reads as TGCAGCGTCAAACAGGACCCCACAGATACGCAGTATTTT.

Concerning this clone: Other nucleotide sequences from this sample produce the same CDR3. The chain links TRBV5-1 to TRBJ1-3; D unclear. The germline V gene has CDR1 SGHRS and CDR2 YFSETQ. V was shortened by 3 bases and J by 4 bases, with 5 bases between the two germline ends. This CDR3 comprises 12 residues. The CDR3 loop is CASSSTGNTIYF. The CDR3 bases are TGCGCCAGCAGCTCGACGGGAAACACCATATATTTT.

J is TRBJ1-2 and V is TRBV28; D is uncertain. V shed 3 bases and J shed 6 bases, with 5 bases lying between them. Germline values: CDR1 MDHEN, CDR2 SYDVKM. There are 11 residues in the CDR3. The CDR3 DNA is TGTGCCAGCAGTTTCCTTCATGGCTACACCTTC. Protein: CASSFLHGYTF.

The chain employs TRBV6-2 or TRBV6-3 and TRBJ1-6; maybe TRBD1 (6 bases). V was clipped by 6 bases and J by 4 bases, with 22 bases between them. The CDR3 is made up of 18 amino acids. The germline V gene encodes CDR1 MNHEY and CDR2 SVGEGT. The CDR3, as DNA: TGTGCCAGCAGCCTACTCCCTCGGACAGCCAAGTATAATTCACCCCTCCACTTT. It codes for CASSLLPRTAKYNSPLHF.

J is TRBJ1-2 and V is TRBV28; D possibly corresponds to TRBD1 (5 bases). Trimming stripped 5 bases from V and 7 bases from J, with 20 bases between. The CDR3 extends over 15 amino acids. Germline V gives CDR1 MDHEN, CDR2 SYDVKM. CDR3 in amino acids: CASSPFPGPTSGYTF. Here the CDR3 DNA reads TGTGCCAGCAGTCCCTTCCCGGGACCGACGTCTGGCTACACCTTC.

This clone was seen once. V and J are TRBV7-8 and TRBJ1-1; 7 bases match TRBD1. The length of the CDR3 is 14 residues. V dropped 1 base and J dropped 11; count of bases not matched to a gene: 10. Per the germline V gene, CDR1 is SGHVS and CDR2 is FQNEAQ. CDR3 in DNA: TGTGCCAGCAGCTTAGAATTGGCACAGGGGAGCGCTTTCTTT. It yields the protein CASSLELAQGSAFF.

This rearrangement joins TRBV6-5 to TRBJ1-5; 8 nucleotides align to TRBD1. CDR1 and CDR2 (germline): MNHEY, SVGAGI. J was trimmed by 4 bases and V by 8 bases; bases with no gene match: 4. This CDR3 region has 13 residues. The CDR3 bases are TGTGCCAGCGAGGGACAGGATAATCAGCCCCAGCATTTT. Protein product: CASEGQDNQPQHF.

The chain employs TRBV6-4 and TRBJ2-7; D possibly matches TRBD1 or TRBD2 (5 bases each). Germline V gene sequence: CDR1 MRHNA, CDR2 SNTAGT. The CDR3 has 15 amino acids. Deletions cut 3 bases from V and 2 bases from J, with 14 bases between. The CDR3 here is CASSEQGGGPYEQYF. Here the CDR3 DNA reads TGTGCCAGCAGTGAGCAGGGCGGAGGTCCCTACGAGCAGTACTTC.

J is TRBJ2-7 and V is TRBV7-8; 10 nucleotides align to TRBD1. Trimming took 4 bases from V and 5 from J; bases not matched to a gene: 11. The germline gives CDR1 SGHVS, CDR2 FQNEAQ. This CDR3 has 16 amino acids. CDR3 sequence: CASSSHPRDRGNEQYF. CDR3 bases: TGTGCCAGCAGCTCCCACCCCCGGGACAGGGGAAACGAGCAGTACTTC.

V usage is TRBV9 and J usage is TRBJ1-1, with D unresolved. The CDR3 extends over 13 amino acids. Trimming shortened V by 3 bases and J by 4 bases, and 10 bases separated the two germline ends. From germline, CDR1 is SGDLS and CDR2 YYNGEE. The DNA of the CDR3 is TGTGCCAGCAGCGCCCCACCCAGCACTGAAGCTTTCTTT. Amino acids: CASSAPPSTEAFF.

The chain has TRBV4-1 and TRBJ1-4; D not resolved. The germline V gene has CDR1 MGHRA and CDR2 YSYEKL. The CDR3 spans 15 residues. With 1 base removed from V and 8 bases from J, the gap between germline ends came to 14 bases. For the CDR3, the DNA is TGCGCCAGCAGCCAAGGAGCCGGGATGGGAGAAAAACTGTTTTTT. It translates to CASSQGAGMGEKLFF.

The chain uses TRBV4-1 and TRBJ2-4, with 8 bases lining up with TRBD2. This CDR3 region has 15 residues. Germline V gene sequence: CDR1 MGHRA, CDR2 YSYEKL. The V and J ends lost 0 bases and 7 bases, in that order; junction bases with no gene match: 5. CDR3 bases: TGCGCCAGCAGCCAAGATGGGGCTAGCGGGAACATTCAGTACTTC. Translated, it gives CASSQDGASGNIQYF.

The chain carries TRBV10-3 and TRBJ1-6; 12 bases are a match to TRBD1. From germline, CDR1 is ENHRY and CDR2 SYGVKD. V trimming: 2 bases; J trimming: 10 bases; junction bases outside the gene matches: 3. The CDR3 runs to 15 residues. The CDR3 sequence: CAISEPGQGASPLHF. The CDR3 DNA is TGTGCCATCAGTGAGCCGGGACAGGGGGCATCACCCCTCCACTTT.

The chain recombines TRBV27 with TRBJ2-1, with 11 bases lining up with TRBD2. Germline assignment: CDR1 MNHEY and CDR2 SMNVEV (reference sequence). This CDR3 contains 15 residues. Unmatched junction bases numbered 5, after V lost 4 bases and J lost 6 bases. The CDR3 coding sequence is TGTGCCAGCAGTTCCCTAGCGGGAGGAGTCAATGAGCAGTTCTTC. Amino acid sequence: CASSSLAGGVNEQFF.

The chain employs TRBV7-6 and TRBJ2-7; 9 bases agree with TRBD1. Per the germline V gene, CDR1 is SGHVS and CDR2 is FNYEAQ. Losses at the gene ends were 8 bases for V and 1 base for J; bases not matched to a gene: 12. This CDR3 spans 16 amino acids. The CDR3 reads CASRGTGGTGSYEQYF. The DNA for the CDR3 is TGTGCCAGCCGAGGGACTGGGGGGACAGGGTCCTACGAGCAGTACTTC.

J is TRBJ1-6 and V is TRBV4-2; D remains ambiguous. The length of the CDR3 is 14 residues. CDR1 and CDR2 (germline): LGHNA, YNFKEQ. Trimming removed 1 base from V and 6 bases from J, with 7 bases in between. Here the CDR3 reads CASSQVGSNSPLHF. The CDR3 DNA is TGTGCCAGCAGCCAAGTGGGCAGTAATTCACCCCTCCACTTT.

The chain couples TRBV5-4 to TRBJ1-6, with 9 bases lining up with TRBD1. J gave up 1 base and V 4 bases, and 6 bases lay outside the gene matches. The germline CDR1 and CDR2 sequences are SGHNT and YYREEE (reference sequence). This CDR3 region has 17 residues. CDR3 sequence: CASSPGTGKSYNSPLHF. CDR3 in DNA: TGTGCCAGCAGCCCTGGGACAGGGAAGTCCTATAATTCACCCCTCCACTTT.

The V call is TRBV5-6, the J call TRBJ2-1, with D unresolved. The germline V and J ends were trimmed by 3 bases and 4 bases, with 11 bases remaining between them. The CDR3 has 14 residues. Germline lookup yields CDR1 SGHDT and CDR2 YYEEEE. The CDR3 spells CASSSPWQYNEQFF. Here the CDR3 DNA reads TGTGCCAGCAGCTCCCCATGGCAATACAATGAGCAGTTCTTC. Filled out from reference TRBV5-6 and TRBJ2-1, the complete variable domain reads DAGVTQSPTHLIKTRGQQVTLRCSPKSGHDTVSWYQQALGQGPQFIFQYYEEEERQRGNFPDRFSGHQFPNYSSELNVNALLLGDSALYLCASSSPWQYNEQFFGPGTRLTVL.

The chain has TRBV30 and TRBJ1-2, with TRBD1 as a possible D gene (6 bases). The CDR3 runs 13 residues. V was pared by 1 base and J by 5 bases, with 11 bases between. CDR1 and CDR2 (germline): GTSNPN, SVGIG (reference sequence). The CDR3 region is CAWSEGQPYGYTF. CDR3 nucleotide sequence: TGTGCCTGGAGTGAAGGACAGCCGTATGGCTACACCTTC. Full variable domain (remainder filled in from reference TRBV30 and TRBJ1-2): SQTIHQWPATLVQPVGSPLSLECTVEGTSNPNLYWYRQAAGRGLQLLFYSVGIGQISSEVPQNLSASRPQDRQFILSSKKLLLSDSGFYLCAWSEGQPYGYTFGSGTRLTVV.

V gene TRBV18 combines with J gene TRBJ1-1, with D unclear. The CDR3 extends over 13 amino acids. The ends were cut back, 3 bases at V and 6 bases at J, with 11 bases in the middle. Germline V gene lookup returns CDR1 KGHSH and CDR2 LQKENI. DNA of the CDR3: TGTGCCAGCTCACCCCTGGAACGGGCTGAAGCTTTCTTT. Encoded protein: CASSPLERAEAFF.